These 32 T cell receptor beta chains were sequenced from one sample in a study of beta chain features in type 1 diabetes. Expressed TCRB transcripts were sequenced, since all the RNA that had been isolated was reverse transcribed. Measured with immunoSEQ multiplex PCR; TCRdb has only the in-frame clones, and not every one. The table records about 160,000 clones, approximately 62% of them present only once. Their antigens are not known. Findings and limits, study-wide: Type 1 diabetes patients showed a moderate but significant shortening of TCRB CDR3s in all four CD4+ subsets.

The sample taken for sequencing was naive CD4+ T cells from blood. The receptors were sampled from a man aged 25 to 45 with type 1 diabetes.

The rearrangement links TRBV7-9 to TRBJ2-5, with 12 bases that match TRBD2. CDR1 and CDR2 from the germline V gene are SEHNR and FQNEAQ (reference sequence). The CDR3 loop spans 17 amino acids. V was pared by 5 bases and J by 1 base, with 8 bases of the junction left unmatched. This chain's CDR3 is CASSPAGLAGVQETQYF. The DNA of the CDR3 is TGTGCCAGCAGCCCCGCGGGACTAGCGGGTGTCCAAGAGACCCAGTACTTC. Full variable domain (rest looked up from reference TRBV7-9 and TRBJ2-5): DTGVSQNPRHKITKRGQNVTFRCDPISEHNRLYWYRQTLGQGPEFLTYFQNEAQLEKSRLLSDRFSAERPKGSFSTLEIQRTEQGDSAMYLCASSPAGLAGVQETQYFGPGTRLLVL.

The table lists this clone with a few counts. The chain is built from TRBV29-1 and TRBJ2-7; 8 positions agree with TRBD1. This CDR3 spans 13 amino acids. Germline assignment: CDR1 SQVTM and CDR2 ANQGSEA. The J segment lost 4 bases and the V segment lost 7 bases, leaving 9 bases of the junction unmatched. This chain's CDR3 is CSAQDRARYEQYF. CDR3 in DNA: TGCAGCGCACAGGACAGGGCGAGATACGAGCAGTACTTC.

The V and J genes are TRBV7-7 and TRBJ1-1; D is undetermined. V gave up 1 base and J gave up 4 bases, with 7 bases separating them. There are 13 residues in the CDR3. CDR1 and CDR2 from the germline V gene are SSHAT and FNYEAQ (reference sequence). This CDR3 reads CASSLGSGTEAFF. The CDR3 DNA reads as TGTGCCAGCAGCTTAGGCTCGGGCACTGAAGCTTTCTTT.

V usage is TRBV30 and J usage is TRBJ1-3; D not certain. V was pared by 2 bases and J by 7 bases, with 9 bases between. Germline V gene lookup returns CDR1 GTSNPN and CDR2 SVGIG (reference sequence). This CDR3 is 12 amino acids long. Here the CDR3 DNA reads TGTGCCTGGAGTTTCGGGTTGAACACCATATATTTT. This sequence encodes CAWSFGLNTIYF.

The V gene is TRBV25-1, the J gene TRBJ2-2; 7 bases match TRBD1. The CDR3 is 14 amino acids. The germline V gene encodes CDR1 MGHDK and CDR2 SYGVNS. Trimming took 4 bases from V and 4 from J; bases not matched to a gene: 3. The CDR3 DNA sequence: TGTGCCAGCAGTGCTCCAGGGGGCACCGGGGAGCTGTTTTTT. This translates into CASSAPGGTGELFF.

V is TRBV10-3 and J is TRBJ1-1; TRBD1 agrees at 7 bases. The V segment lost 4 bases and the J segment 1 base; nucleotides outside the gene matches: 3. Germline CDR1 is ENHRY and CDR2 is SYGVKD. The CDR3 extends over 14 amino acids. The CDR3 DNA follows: TGTGCCATCAGTGGACACAGGGGGAACACTGAAGCTTTCTTT. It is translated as CAISGHRGNTEAFF.

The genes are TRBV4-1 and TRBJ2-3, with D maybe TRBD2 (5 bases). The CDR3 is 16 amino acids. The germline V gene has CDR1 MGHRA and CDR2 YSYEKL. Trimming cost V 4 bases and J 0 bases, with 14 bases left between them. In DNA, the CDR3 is TGCGCCAGCAGCCCTATCGGGGAGCGAAGCACAGATACGCAGTATTTT. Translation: CASSPIGERSTDTQYF.

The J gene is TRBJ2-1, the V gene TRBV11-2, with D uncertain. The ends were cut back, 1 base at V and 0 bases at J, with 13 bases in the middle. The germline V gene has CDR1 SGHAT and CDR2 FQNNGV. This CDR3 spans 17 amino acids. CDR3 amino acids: CASSLGETWVSYNEQFF. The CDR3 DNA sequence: TGTGCCAGCAGCTTAGGCGAGACCTGGGTCTCCTACAATGAGCAGTTCTTC. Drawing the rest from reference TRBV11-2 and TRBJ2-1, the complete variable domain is EAGVAQSPRYKIIEKRQSVAFWCNPISGHATLYWYQQILGQGPKLLIQFQNNGVVDDSQLPKDRFSAERLKGVDSTLKIQPAKLEDSAVYLCASSLGETWVSYNEQFFGPGTRLTVL.

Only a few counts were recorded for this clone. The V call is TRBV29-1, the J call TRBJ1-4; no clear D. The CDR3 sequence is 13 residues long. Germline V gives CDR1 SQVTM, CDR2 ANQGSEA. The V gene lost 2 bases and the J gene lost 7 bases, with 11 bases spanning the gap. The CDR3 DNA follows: TGCAGCGTTGAACTGCCCTCGGGTGAAAAACTGTTTTTT. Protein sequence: CSVELPSGEKLFF.

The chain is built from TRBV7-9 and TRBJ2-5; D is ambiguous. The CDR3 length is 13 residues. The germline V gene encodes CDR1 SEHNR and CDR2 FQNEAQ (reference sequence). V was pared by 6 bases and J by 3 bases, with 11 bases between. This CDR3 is CASRREEEETQYF. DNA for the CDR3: TGTGCCAGCAGGAGAGAAGAAGAAGAGACCCAGTACTTC.

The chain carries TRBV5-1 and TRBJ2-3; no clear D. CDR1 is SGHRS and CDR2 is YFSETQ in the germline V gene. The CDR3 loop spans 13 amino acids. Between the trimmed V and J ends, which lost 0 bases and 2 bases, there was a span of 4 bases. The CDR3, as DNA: TGCGCCAGCAGCTTGGGCCCCACAGATACGCAGTATTTT. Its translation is CASSLGPTDTQYF.

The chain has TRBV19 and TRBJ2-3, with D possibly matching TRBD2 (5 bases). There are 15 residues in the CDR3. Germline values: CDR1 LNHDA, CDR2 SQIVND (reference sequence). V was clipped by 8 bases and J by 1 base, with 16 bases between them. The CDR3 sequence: CASDTTTSGTDTQYF. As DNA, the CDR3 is TGTGCCAGTGATACGACTACATCGGGCACAGATACGCAGTATTTT.

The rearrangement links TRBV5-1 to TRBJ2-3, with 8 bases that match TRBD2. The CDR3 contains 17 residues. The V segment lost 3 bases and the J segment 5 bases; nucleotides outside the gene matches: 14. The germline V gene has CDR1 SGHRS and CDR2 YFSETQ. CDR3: CASSSSRSSGSEDTQYF. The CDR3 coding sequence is TGCGCCAGCAGCTCGTCTCGTTCTAGCGGGTCGGAAGATACGCAGTATTTT.

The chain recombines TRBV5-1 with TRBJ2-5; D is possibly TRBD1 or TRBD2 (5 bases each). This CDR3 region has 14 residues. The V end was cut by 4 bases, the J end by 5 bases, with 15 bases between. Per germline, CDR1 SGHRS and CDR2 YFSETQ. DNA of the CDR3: TGCGCCAGCAGCACTGGGACCGTTCAGGAGACCCAGTACTTC. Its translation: CASSTGTVQETQYF.

The CDR3 reads CSVEFRTSPRPSEQYF. In DNA form, the CDR3 reads TGCAGCGTTGAATTCCGGACTAGCCCGCGGCCCTCCGAGCAGTACTTC. The chain has TRBV29-1 and TRBJ2-7; 8 bases are a match to TRBD2. Looked up from germline, CDR1 is SQVTM and CDR2 is ANQGSEA. There are 16 residues in the CDR3. After removal of 2 bases from V and 6 bases from J, the junction contained 15 bases not matched to a gene.

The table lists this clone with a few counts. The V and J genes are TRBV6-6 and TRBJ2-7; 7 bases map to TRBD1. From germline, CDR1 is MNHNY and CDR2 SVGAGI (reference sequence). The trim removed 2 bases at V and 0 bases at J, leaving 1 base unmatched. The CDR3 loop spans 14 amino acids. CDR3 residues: CASSYGTASYEQYF. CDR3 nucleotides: TGTGCCAGCAGTTACGGGACAGCCTCCTACGAGCAGTACTTC.

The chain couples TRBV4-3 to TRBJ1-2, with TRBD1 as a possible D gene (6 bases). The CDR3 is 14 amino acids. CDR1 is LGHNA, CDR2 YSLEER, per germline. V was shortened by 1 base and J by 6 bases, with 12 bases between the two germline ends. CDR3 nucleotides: TGCGCCAGCAGCCAAGTCATACAGGGAGATGGCTACACCTTC. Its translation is CASSQVIQGDGYTF.

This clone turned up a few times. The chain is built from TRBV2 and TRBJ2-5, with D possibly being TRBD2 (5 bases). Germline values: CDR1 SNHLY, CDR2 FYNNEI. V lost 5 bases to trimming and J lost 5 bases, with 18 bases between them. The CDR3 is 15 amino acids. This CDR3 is CASSLLVDRGETQYF. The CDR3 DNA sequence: TGTGCCAGCAGTTTACTAGTCGACCGAGGGGAGACCCAGTACTTC.

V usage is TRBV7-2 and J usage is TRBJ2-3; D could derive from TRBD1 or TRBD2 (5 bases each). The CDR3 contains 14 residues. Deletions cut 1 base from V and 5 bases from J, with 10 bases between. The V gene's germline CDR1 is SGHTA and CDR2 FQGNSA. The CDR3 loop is CASSLGGGLDTQYF. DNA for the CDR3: TGTGCCAGCAGCTTAGGGGGCGGGTTAGATACGCAGTATTTT.

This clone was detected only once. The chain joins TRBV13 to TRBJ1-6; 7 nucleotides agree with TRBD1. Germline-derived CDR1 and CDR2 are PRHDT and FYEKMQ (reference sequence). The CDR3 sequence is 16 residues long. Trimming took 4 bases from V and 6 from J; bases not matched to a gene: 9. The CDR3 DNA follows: TGTGCCAGCAGCTCGGAACAGGGGAAATTTAATTCACCCCTCCACTTT. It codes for CASSSEQGKFNSPLHF.

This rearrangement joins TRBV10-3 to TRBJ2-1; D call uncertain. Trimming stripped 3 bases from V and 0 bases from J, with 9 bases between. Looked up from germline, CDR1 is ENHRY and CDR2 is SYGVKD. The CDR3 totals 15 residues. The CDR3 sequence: CAISDFRSSYNEQFF. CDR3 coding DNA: TGTGCCATCAGTGACTTCCGAAGCTCCTACAATGAGCAGTTCTTC.

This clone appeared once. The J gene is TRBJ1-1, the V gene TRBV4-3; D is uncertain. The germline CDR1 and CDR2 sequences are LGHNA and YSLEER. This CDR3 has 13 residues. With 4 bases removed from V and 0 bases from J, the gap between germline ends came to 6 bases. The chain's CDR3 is CASSPWVNTEAFF. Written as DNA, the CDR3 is TGCGCCAGCAGCCCCTGGGTGAACACTGAAGCTTTCTTT.

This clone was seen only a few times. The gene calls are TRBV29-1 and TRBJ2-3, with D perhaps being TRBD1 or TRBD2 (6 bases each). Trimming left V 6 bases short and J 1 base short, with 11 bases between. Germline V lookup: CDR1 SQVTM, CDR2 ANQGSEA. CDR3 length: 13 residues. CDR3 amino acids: CSVRGPGTDTQYF. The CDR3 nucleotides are TGCAGCGTACGGGGGCCCGGCACAGATACGCAGTATTTT.

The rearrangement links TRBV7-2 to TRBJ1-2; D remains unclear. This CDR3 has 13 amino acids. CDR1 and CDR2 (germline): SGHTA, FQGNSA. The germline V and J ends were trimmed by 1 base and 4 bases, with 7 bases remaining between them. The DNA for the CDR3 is TGTGCCAGCAGCTTAGATTCTCTCTATGGCTACACCTTC. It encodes CASSLDSLYGYTF.

The CDR3, as DNA: TGTGCCAGCAGCTCTCCCCCGGACGGTAGGCTACAAGAGACCCAGTACTTC. Protein sequence: CASSSPPDGRLQETQYF. The J gene is TRBJ2-5, the V gene TRBV9; D gene ambiguous. With 4 bases removed from V and 2 bases from J, the gap between germline ends came to 21 bases. Germline loops: CDR1 SGDLS, CDR2 YYNGEE. This CDR3 region has 17 residues.

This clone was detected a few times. CDR3 region: CASSGRFSGKNIQYF. In DNA, the CDR3 is TGTGCCAGCAGCGGCCGATTTTCAGGCAAAAACATTCAGTACTTC. The chain combines TRBV7-2 with TRBJ2-4; D gene uncertain. The germline CDR1 and CDR2 sequences are SGHTA and FQGNSA. V lost 5 bases, J lost 3 bases, and 14 bases lay in between. This CDR3 spans 15 amino acids.

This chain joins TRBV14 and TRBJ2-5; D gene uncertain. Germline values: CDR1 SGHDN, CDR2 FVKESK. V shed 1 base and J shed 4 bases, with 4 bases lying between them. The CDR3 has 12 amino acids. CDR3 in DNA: TGTGCCAGCAGCCAAGGGGTAGAGACCCAGTACTTC. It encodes CASSQGVETQYF.

The CDR3 sequence: CASSPPGLAGYNEQFF. CDR3 bases: TGTGCCAGCAGTCCTCCCGGACTAGCGGGCTACAATGAGCAGTTCTTC. V is TRBV7-2 and J is TRBJ2-1; 11 bases line up with TRBD2. The CDR3 extends over 16 amino acids. J was trimmed by 3 bases and V by 6 bases; bases with no gene match: 7. Germline V lookup: CDR1 SGHTA, CDR2 FQGNSA.

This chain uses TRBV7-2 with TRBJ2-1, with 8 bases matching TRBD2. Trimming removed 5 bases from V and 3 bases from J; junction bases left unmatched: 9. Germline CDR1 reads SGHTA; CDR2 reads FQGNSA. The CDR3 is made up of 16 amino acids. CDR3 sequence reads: CASSPYGGGNYNEQFF. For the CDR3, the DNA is TGTGCCAGCAGCCCCTATGGCGGGGGGAACTACAATGAGCAGTTCTTC.

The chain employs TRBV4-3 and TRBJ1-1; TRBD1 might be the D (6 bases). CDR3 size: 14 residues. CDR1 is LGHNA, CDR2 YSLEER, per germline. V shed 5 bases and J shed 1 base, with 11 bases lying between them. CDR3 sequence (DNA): TGCGCCAGCAGCTCGCGGGGACAGAACACTGAAGCTTTCTTT. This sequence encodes CASSSRGQNTEAFF.

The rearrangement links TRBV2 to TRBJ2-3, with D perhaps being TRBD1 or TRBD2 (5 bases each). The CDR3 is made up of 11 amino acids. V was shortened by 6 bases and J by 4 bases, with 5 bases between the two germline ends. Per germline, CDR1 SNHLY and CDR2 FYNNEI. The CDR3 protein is CASRGADTQYF. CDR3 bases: TGTGCCAGCAGGGGGGCAGATACGCAGTATTTT.

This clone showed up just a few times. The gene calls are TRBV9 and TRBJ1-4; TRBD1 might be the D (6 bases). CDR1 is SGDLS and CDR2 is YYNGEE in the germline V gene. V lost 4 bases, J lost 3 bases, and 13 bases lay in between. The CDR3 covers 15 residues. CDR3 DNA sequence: TGTGCCAGCAGCACGCAGGGGTTGTCTAATGAAAAACTGTTTTTT. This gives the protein CASSTQGLSNEKLFF.